What follows describes a single T cell receptor beta chain. Its antigen is not known. This sample is part of a study of response to subunit inactivated influenza vaccine. Notes on the study in general: Few new T cells, the authors suggested, are recruited by each seasonal influenza vaccination.

Each CDR3 protein gets one entry after TCRdb re-called the RT-PCR reads with MiXCR. This table has around 530,000 distinct CDR3 sequences, around 11% appearing once. This receptor was taken from a man aged 45-65 years who received an inactivated influenza vaccine. The sample in question was PBMCs from blood, obtained on the day of vaccination.

CDR3 sequence reads: CASSEGQAYEQYF. The CDR3 coding sequence is TGTGCCAGCAGCGAGGGACAGGCCTACGAGCAGTACTTC. J is TRBJ2-7 and V is TRBV12-3 or TRBV12-4; 8 nucleotides match TRBD1. The J segment lost 2 bases and the V segment lost 6 bases, leaving 3 bases of the junction unmatched. This CDR3 region has 13 residues.